The table lists the clone carrying this T cell receptor (beta chain) with a few counts. Antigen: not known. An assay was performed, and its level was deep. Sequenced by immunoSEQ multiplex PCR; TCRdb stores in-frame clones only, minus some. The sample has approximately 1,000,000 clones; approximately 78% are singletons. The source of the sample is a study of shared clonotypes between healthy human individuals. Study results and limitations: Clonotype sharing levels among donors were expected to vary with sequencing depth.

CD45RA+ naive and CD45RA-negative memory subsets were separated from CD4+ cells. This CDR3 region has 13 residues. Germline V gene data show CDR1 as KGHSH and CDR2 as LQKENI. Trimming stripped 5 bases from V and 1 base from J, with 8 bases between. The TCR sequence derives from a man younger than 35 in good health. Some clones in this sample may be carry-over from other donors' samples. The specimen sequenced was memory CD4+ T cells from PBMCs. Subset defined: CD45RA-negative fraction. The genes are TRBV18 and TRBJ1-2; weak D call: TRBD1 (5 bases). For the CDR3, the DNA is TGTGCCAGCTCAGAGACAGTTAACTATGGCTACACCTTC. This translates into CASSETVNYGYTF.